One sample yielded the 32 T cell receptor beta chains listed below, sequenced in a study of cytomegalovirus exposure and HLA in healthy donors. Produced via immunoSEQ multiplex PCR; TCRdb's table is partial and in-frame only. The profile shows roughly 180,000 clones, approximately 86% of them singletons. Sequenced input: PBMCs. The receptors originated from a young man in good health and CMV-seropositive.

The genes are TRBV6-5 and TRBJ2-7; 7 nucleotides agree with TRBD1. The CDR3 length is 14 residues. Germline CDR1 reads MNHEY; CDR2 reads SVGAGI. V lost 5 bases to trimming and J lost 0 bases; unmatched junction nucleotides: 4. CDR3 in amino acids: CASSDRDSSYEQYF. Written as DNA, the CDR3 is TGTGCCAGCAGTGACCGGGACAGCTCCTACGAGCAGTACTTC.

The CDR3 DNA follows: TGTGCCAGCAGCCCCTGGGGACAGGGGTTGAGCACAGATACGCAGTATTTT. Its protein product is CASSPWGQGLSTDTQYF. The rearrangement joins TRBV2 to TRBJ2-3; 10 bases are shared with TRBD1. The length of the CDR3 is 17 residues. The trim removed 6 bases at V and 0 bases at J, leaving 9 bases unmatched. Germline CDR1 reads SNHLY; CDR2 reads FYNNEI. Combining the CDR3 with reference TRBV2 and TRBJ2-3 gives the whole variable domain EPEVTQTPSHQVTQMGQEVILRCVPISNHLYFYWYRQILGQKVEFLVSFYNNEISEKSEIFDDQFSVERPDGSNFTLKIRSTKLEDSAMYFCASSPWGQGLSTDTQYFGPGTRLTVL.

The V and J genes are TRBV29-1 and TRBJ2-3; D perhaps matches TRBD1 (5 bases). This CDR3 contains 15 residues. The V gene's germline CDR1 is SQVTM and CDR2 ANQGSEA. Deletions cut 8 bases from V and 0 bases from J, with 18 bases between. The CDR3 sequence is CSTQLRGSSTDTQYF. The DNA of the CDR3 is TGCAGCACCCAACTAAGGGGTTCTAGCACAGATACGCAGTATTTT.

V is TRBV27 and J is TRBJ2-2; D remains unclear. Germline values: CDR1 MNHEY, CDR2 SMNVEV (reference sequence). The CDR3 is 15 amino acids. Trimming removed 7 bases from V and 4 bases from J, with 16 bases in between. The CDR3 DNA reads as TGTGCCAGCATGTCAGAAATTGTATCCACCGGGGAGCTGTTTTTT. It yields the protein CASMSEIVSTGELFF.

The chain carries TRBV28 and TRBJ2-3, with 7 bases that match TRBD1. The CDR3 runs 15 residues. The junction had 12 bases not matched to a gene; V was cut back by 11 bases and J by 1 base. Germline CDR1 is MDHEN and CDR2 is SYDVKM. For the CDR3, the DNA is TGTGCCGCACGCTCCAGGGGGAGCCGCACAGATACGCAGTATTTT. Its translation is CAARSRGSRTDTQYF.

This clone is a singleton in its sample. V and J are TRBV6-1 and TRBJ2-7; D is unresolved. The CDR3 covers 15 residues. The ends were cut back, 0 bases at V and 0 bases at J, with 9 bases in the middle. Germline CDR1 is MNHNS and CDR2 is SASEGT. The CDR3 region has the DNA TGTGCCAGCAGTGAAGCGGGGTCGTTCTCCTACGAGCAGTACTTC. Its protein is CASSEAGSFSYEQYF.

The V and J genes are TRBV28 and TRBJ2-5; 10 bases line up with TRBD2. Unmatched junction bases numbered 6, after V lost 3 bases and J lost 2 bases. The CDR3 totals 16 residues. Germline V gene lookup returns CDR1 MDHEN and CDR2 SYDVKM. CDR3 region: CASSLWTSGFQETQYF. The CDR3 DNA sequence: TGTGCCAGCAGTTTGTGGACTAGCGGATTTCAAGAGACCCAGTACTTC.

The chain is built from TRBV13 and TRBJ1-2, with a tentative D call TRBD1 (6 bases). Germline V CDR1 and CDR2: PRHDT, FYEKMQ (reference sequence). V lost 4 bases and J lost 2, with 17 bases in between. The CDR3 covers 16 residues. The CDR3 nucleotides read TGTGCCAGCAGCTCCGATCCGGGACAACTAAACTATGGCTACACCTTC. Amino acids: CASSSDPGQLNYGYTF. Based on the CDR3 plus reference TRBV13 and TRBJ1-2, the full variable domain is AAGVIQSPRHLIKEKRETATLKCYPIPRHDTVYWYQQGPGQDPQFLISFYEKMQSDKGSIPDRFSAQQFSDYHSELNMSSLELGDSALYFCASSSDPGQLNYGYTFGSGTRLTVV.

The chain combines TRBV10-3 with TRBJ1-5; D may be TRBD1 (5 bases). Germline-derived CDR1 and CDR2 are ENHRY and SYGVKD. The V gene lost 0 bases and the J gene lost 7 bases, with 22 bases spanning the gap. The CDR3 spans 18 residues. DNA of the CDR3: TGTGCCATCAGTGAGTCGATGGCTGGACGGGGGGAGGGACAGCCCCAGCATTTT. Protein: CAISESMAGRGEGQPQHF.

The chain links TRBV7-9 to TRBJ2-2; no clear D gene. CDR3 size: 14 residues. Germline CDR1 SEHNR, CDR2 FQNEAQ (reference sequence). V was shortened by 1 base and J by 2 bases, with 5 bases between the two germline ends. The CDR3 here is CASSLEGNTGELFF. The CDR3 DNA is TGTGCCAGCAGCTTAGAGGGTAACACCGGGGAGCTGTTTTTT.

This clone was counted a few times. The rearrangement links TRBV6-6 to TRBJ1-4; 9 nucleotides align to TRBD1. The CDR3 sequence is 15 residues long. V shed 7 bases and J 1 base; nucleotides not matched to a gene: 4. CDR1 is MNHNY and CDR2 is SVGAGI in the germline V gene (reference sequence). CDR3 region: CASTTGGVTNEKLFF. CDR3 nucleotide sequence: TGTGCCAGCACCACAGGGGGCGTAACTAATGAAAAACTGTTTTTT.

This rearrangement joins TRBV4-3 to TRBJ2-3; 9 bases align to TRBD2. The CDR3 length is 15 residues. J lost 4 bases, V lost 0 bases, and 2 bases had no gene match. Per germline, CDR1 LGHNA and CDR2 YSLEER. CDR3 nucleotide sequence: TGCGCCAGCAGCCAAGAGCGGGGGGGGTCAGATACGCAGTATTTT. Translation gives CASSQERGGSDTQYF.

The genes are TRBV7-3 and TRBJ1-2, with a weak D call TRBD1 (5 bases). From germline, CDR1 is SGHTA and CDR2 FQGTGA. Trimming stripped 5 bases from V and 11 bases from J, with 21 bases between. CDR3 length: 14 residues. DNA for the CDR3: TGTGCCAGCAGCCCCCCCCAGGGCGTATTTGGGTACACCTTC. It specifies CASSPPQGVFGYTF. The full variable domain, completed using reference TRBV7-3 and TRBJ1-2, is GAGVSQTPSNKVTEKGKYVELRCDPISGHTALYWYRQSLGQGPEFLIYFQGTGAADDSGLPNDRFFAVRPEGSVSTLKIQRTERGDSAVYLCASSPPQGVFGYTFGSGTRLTVV.

CDR3 bases: TGTGCCAGCAGTCCAGGACGGAGCTCTGGAAACACCATATATTTT. Amino acid sequence: CASSPGRSSGNTIYF. The chain uses TRBV27 and TRBJ1-3; D is uncertain. Germline CDR1 and CDR2: MNHEY and SMNVEV (reference sequence). This CDR3 is built from 15 residues. The germline V and J ends were trimmed by 5 bases and 0 bases, with 11 bases remaining between them.

This clone was picked up one time. V usage is TRBV9 and J usage is TRBJ2-7; D is undetermined. Germline CDR1 reads SGDLS; CDR2 reads YYNGEE. The CDR3 runs to 14 residues. The ends were cut back, 0 bases at V and 6 bases at J, with 13 bases in the middle. CDR3 region: CASSVGAQFSEQYF. In DNA, the CDR3 is TGTGCCAGCAGCGTAGGGGCCCAGTTCTCCGAGCAGTACTTC.

The V gene is TRBV19, the J gene TRBJ1-5, with TRBD1 matching 10 bases. CDR3 length: 14 amino acids. Germline assignment: CDR1 LNHDA and CDR2 SQIVND (reference sequence). The V gene end was trimmed by 5 bases and the J gene end by 2 bases; junction bases not matched to a gene: 0. This chain's CDR3 is CASSGTGGNQPQHF. CDR3 bases: TGTGCCAGTAGTGGGACAGGGGGCAATCAGCCCCAGCATTTT.

This clone has only one observation. V and J are TRBV7-6 and TRBJ2-1; D call uncertain. Deletions cut 1 base from V and 8 bases from J, with 3 bases between. Germline values: CDR1 SGHVS, CDR2 FNYEAQ. This CDR3 has 11 amino acids. CDR3 bases: TGTGCCAGCAGCTTAGGCGATGAGCAGTTCTTC. Translating it yields CASSLGDEQFF.

This clone was seen once. The rearrangement joins TRBV7-9 to TRBJ2-7; perhaps TRBD2 as D (6 bases). Germline-derived CDR1 and CDR2 are SEHNR and FQNEAQ (reference sequence). This CDR3 has 15 residues. V was trimmed by 7 bases and J by 0 bases, leaving 16 bases between them. In DNA, the CDR3 is TGTGCCAGCATGGTGGCGGGGCAATCCTCCTACGAGCAGTACTTC. It is translated as CASMVAGQSSYEQYF.

J is TRBJ1-2 and V is TRBV25-1; TRBD1 is a possible D gene (6 bases). V lost 2 bases to trimming and J lost 8 bases, with 15 bases between them. The CDR3 contains 14 residues. Per the germline V gene, CDR1 is MGHDK and CDR2 is SYGVNS. CDR3 sequence: CASSEMGHGRGYTF. The CDR3, as DNA: TGTGCCAGCAGTGAAATGGGACACGGACGAGGCTACACCTTC.

The gene calls are TRBV5-1 and TRBJ2-5; TRBD2 agrees at 11 bases. The CDR3 has 16 residues. V shed 5 bases, J shed 3 bases, and the junction held 9 bases outside the gene matches. Germline CDR1 SGHRS, CDR2 YFSETQ. The CDR3 DNA reads TGCGCCAGCAGTCCCGGGACTAGCGGACGAAAAGAGACCCAGTACTTC. This sequence encodes CASSPGTSGRKETQYF.

The rearrangement joins TRBV7-9 to TRBJ1-4, with unresolved D. Trimming took off 3 bases at V and 12 bases at J, with 20 bases between the two ends. This CDR3 has 15 residues. CDR1 and CDR2 (germline): SEHNR, FQNEAQ (reference sequence). DNA for the CDR3: TGTGCCAGCAGCTTCTGGGCAAATGAGCGAGAGGAACTGTTTTTT. It is translated as CASSFWANEREELFF.

The chain employs TRBV11-2 and TRBJ2-2, with a weak D call TRBD1 (6 bases). Germline V gives CDR1 SGHAT, CDR2 FQNNGV. Trimming took 2 bases from V and 4 from J, leaving 14 bases between them. The CDR3 runs to 16 residues. The DNA for the CDR3 is TGTGCCAGCAGCTTATTTTCAGGGGCGGGCACCGGGGAGCTGTTTTTT. Translated, it gives CASSLFSGAGTGELFF.

V gene TRBV5-1 combines with J gene TRBJ2-3, with no clear D. With 4 bases removed from V and 2 bases from J, the gap between germline ends came to 2 bases. This CDR3 is built from 11 residues. Germline V gene sequence: CDR1 SGHRS, CDR2 YFSETQ. CDR3 bases: TGCGCCAGCAGCATCACAGATACGCAGTATTTT. Its protein is CASSITDTQYF.

CDR3 region: CASSMWQGNYEQYF. CDR3 in DNA: TGTGCCAGCAGTATGTGGCAGGGAAACTACGAGCAGTACTTC. J is TRBJ2-7 and V is TRBV28; D is possibly TRBD1 (5 bases). The V and J ends lost 5 bases and 3 bases respectively, with 14 bases between them. The CDR3 consists of 14 residues. Germline loops: CDR1 MDHEN, CDR2 SYDVKM.

For the CDR3, the DNA is TGTGCCAGCAGCGTAAGGCGCGCAGATACGCAGTATTTT. It specifies CASSVRRADTQYF. V gene TRBV9 combines with J gene TRBJ2-3; D ambiguous. The V gene's germline CDR1 is SGDLS and CDR2 YYNGEE. The CDR3 loop spans 13 amino acids. The ends were cut back, 1 base at V and 4 bases at J, with 7 bases in the middle.

The chain recombines TRBV30 with TRBJ1-6; 9 bases are shared with TRBD1. The CDR3 sequence is 14 residues long. Germline V gene lookup returns CDR1 GTSNPN and CDR2 SVGIG (reference sequence). V shed 0 bases and J 10 bases; nucleotides not matched to a gene: 4. For the CDR3, the DNA is TGTGCCTGGAGTGTCCGCACAGGGGGCTCACCCCTCCACTTT. This codes for CAWSVRTGGSPLHF.

This sequence joins TRBV7-3 and TRBJ1-1, with 7 nucleotides matching TRBD1. The CDR3 runs 14 residues. The germline gives CDR1 SGHTA, CDR2 FQGTGA. The junction had 7 bases not matched to a gene; V was cut back by 4 bases and J by 5 bases. The CDR3 loop reads CASSSGQGETEAFF. DNA for the CDR3: TGTGCCAGCAGCTCGGGCCAGGGGGAGACTGAAGCTTTCTTT.

The chain combines TRBV6-5 with TRBJ2-7, with 8 bases lining up with TRBD1. The CDR3 spans 14 residues. The germline V gene has CDR1 MNHEY and CDR2 SVGAGI. J was trimmed by 6 bases and V by 8 bases; bases with no gene match: 12. The CDR3 is CASGWTGMGSEQYF. For the CDR3, the DNA is TGTGCCAGCGGCTGGACAGGGATGGGTAGCGAGCAGTACTTC.

The chain uses TRBV6-1 and TRBJ2-1; tentative D call: TRBD2 (6 bases). CDR3 length equals 15 residues. Germline values: CDR1 MNHNS, CDR2 SASEGT. V lost 1 base to trimming and J lost 4 bases, with 11 bases between them. The CDR3 loop is CASSEGAGTYNEQFF. The CDR3 coding sequence is TGTGCCAGCAGTGAAGGAGCCGGGACTTACAATGAGCAGTTCTTC.

The chain links TRBV7-9 to TRBJ2-6, with 9 bases fitting TRBD1. The ends lost 5 bases at V and 0 bases at J; junction bases unmatched: 8. Germline assignment: CDR1 SEHNR and CDR2 FQNEAQ (reference sequence). This CDR3 contains 18 residues. CDR3 amino acids: CASSVRDRDPSGANVLTF. Written as DNA, the CDR3 is TGTGCCAGCAGCGTCCGGGACAGGGACCCCTCTGGGGCCAACGTCCTGACTTTC.

This rearrangement joins TRBV5-1 to TRBJ1-2, with 9 bases that match TRBD1. This CDR3 region has 16 residues. CDR1 is SGHRS, CDR2 YFSETQ, per germline. The ends lost 3 bases at V and 5 bases at J; junction bases unmatched: 11. The CDR3 sequence: CASSSTGGEASYGYTF. CDR3 nucleotide sequence: TGCGCCAGCAGCTCGACAGGGGGAGAGGCTTCTTATGGCTACACCTTC.

CDR3 sequence: CASSFGQAYQPQHF. The CDR3, as DNA: TGTGCCAGCAGCTTTGGACAGGCCTATCAGCCCCAGCATTTT. The genes are TRBV7-2 and TRBJ1-5, with 7 positions matching TRBD1. Germline CDR1 and CDR2: SGHTA and FQGNSA. J was trimmed by 5 bases and V by 3 bases; bases with no gene match: 4. CDR3 length equals 14 residues.